The present T cell receptor (beta chain) was sequenced within a study of control samples from healthy donors and cancer patients (dated by TCRdb to 2018 to 2021). The method was the immunoSEQ multiplex PCR assay. TCRdb limited this immuneACCESS table to in-frame rearrangements with V and J called. A share of clones is missing; checked studies link under half to unresolved V genes, and the rest is unexplained. For this sample the table gives about 110,000 clones, of which around nine tenths were detected only once. The top ten constitute around 3.5% of the sample. As to this clone: The antigen this receptor binds is unknown. Per-base quality was not reported, and no clone a single base away is much larger than it.

V is cut by 1 base and J by 4 bases, and the space between the germline ends is 11 bases. Spanning cysteine to phenylalanine, the CDR3 consists of 14 amino acids. The sequence is cut down to CDR3 DNA, 42 bases in frame from base 1. CDR1 and CDR2 were assigned from the germline V gene as SGHDT and YYEEEE. The rearranged segments are TRBV5-6 and TRBJ1-1; no D gene is confidently identified. This clonotype was sampled from a woman aged 55 to 70 with lung cancer. Specimen: PBMCs. The CDR3 region reads CASSLLRDSTEAFF. The nucleotide sequence is given as TGTGCCAGCAGCTTGCTCCGTGATAGCACTGAAGCTTTCTTT. Supplemented by the reference TRBV5-6 and TRBJ1-1 proteins around the CDR3, the complete variable domain is DAGVTQSPTHLIKTRGQQVTLRCSPKSGHDTVSWYQQALGQGPQFIFQYYEEEERQRGNFPDRFSGHQFPNYSSELNVNALLLGDSALYLCASSLLRDSTEAFFGQGTRLTVV.